This T cell receptor beta chain appears in the sequencing data of a study of blood T cell repertoires in COVID-19. Study context: T cells, B-cell-depleted T cells, or PBMCs supplied cDNA or gDNA.

Cohorts were based on clinical histories the participants reported. Data came from immunoSEQ multiplex PCR; TCRdb stores just in-frame clones and leaves some out. The repertoire holds about 220,000 clones, roughly 88% seen once, with over 3% in the top ten. CDR3 length equals 14 residues. Germline loops: CDR1 MNHEY, CDR2 SVGAGI. V shed 0 bases, J shed 6 bases, and the junction held 3 bases outside the gene matches. The chain joins TRBV6-5 to TRBJ2-5; 8 nucleotides line up with TRBD2. Sequenced: PBMCs or T cells enriched from blood (not recorded which). The source of this sequence is a middle-aged woman with acute COVID-19. Here the CDR3 reads CASSYSGLGKTQYF. In nucleotides, the CDR3 is TGTGCCAGCAGTTACTCGGGACTAGGCAAGACCCAGTACTTC.